This record covers a single T cell receptor (beta chain). The CDR3 consists of 13 residues. The germline CDR1 and CDR2 sequences are SGHTA and FQGNSA. The germline V and J ends were trimmed by 1 base and 8 bases, with 12 bases remaining between them. The data were taken from a study of blood T cell repertoires in COVID-19. Libraries were prepared by immunoSEQ multiplex PCR; TCRdb keeps only in-frame clonotypes and omits some of them. The sample has roughly 250,000 clones, approximately 87% seen once. The rearrangement uses TRBV7-2 and TRBJ2-7; D unclear. The TCR sequence derives from a woman aged 25 to 39 with COVID-19, enrolled during active disease. Sequenced sample: peripheral blood. In DNA form, the CDR3 reads TGTGCCAGCAGCTTAGTCCTCCGAGACAAGCAGTACTTC. Amino acids: CASSLVLRDKQYF.